This T cell receptor (beta chain) was recovered during a study of early T cells in non-severe SARS-CoV-2 infection. Across the study: With bulk RNA from unsorted whole blood as input, sequencing yielded unpaired chains.

This clonotype was seen ten or more times. What it recognizes is unknown. Individual cDNA molecules were tagged with unique molecular identifiers, the study reported. Via MiXCR, TCRdb re-called the 5' RACE reads, giving one row per CDR3 protein. The repertoire holds some 29,000 distinct CDR3 sequences, with roughly 5.6% as singletons. Study results and limitations: Anti-spike CD8 responses were favored in VDJdb matching, and private and CD4 specificities were missed.

The TCR originated in an adult who was a healthcare worker with PCR-confirmed SARS-CoV-2 infection or an uninfected control (not recorded which). The sequenced sample consisted of whole blood.

The CDR3 DNA is TGCGCCAGCAGAGCGGGAGGGACCACAGATACGCAGTATTTT. Translated: CASRAGGTTDTQYF. V is TRBV5-1 and J is TRBJ2-3; 10 bases are a match to TRBD2. Germline V gene sequence: CDR1 SGHRS, CDR2 YFSETQ. This CDR3 has 14 amino acids. The V gene end was trimmed by 5 bases and the J gene end by 2 bases; junction bases not matched to a gene: 2.